This is a list of T cell receptor beta chains from one sample in a study of CD8+ T cells in alopecia areata. Repertoires were generated with immunoSEQ multiplex PCR, while TCRdb's copy carries only in-frame clones and drops some. This sample has a few hundred thousand clones, with 35% to 45% found just once. The specimen was CD4+ T cells sorted from blood, collected at approximately week 30, from a patient treated with tofacitinib. These TCRs come from a human donor with alopecia areata. Both conserved end residues are part of each CDR3. A D gene is named only where the DNA matches it firmly. Clone size is not always given. Where it is, it says once, few, many or a class for expanded clones.

-,TRBJ1-3,TRBV6-5,-,CASSSGPSGNTIYF,TGTGCCAGCAGTTCGGGACCGTCTGGAAACACCATATATTTT
-,TRBJ2-5,TRBV9,TRBD2,CASSGSAGGKETQYF,TGTGCCAGCAGCGGATCAGCGGGAGGCAAAGAGACCCAGTACTTC
few,TRBJ2-7,TRBV7-8,-,CASSLNGFYEQYF,TGTGCCAGCAGCTTAAACGGATTCTACGAGCAGTACTTC
-,TRBJ1-2,TRBV7-9,TRBD1,CASSRQGDGGYTF,TGTGCCAGCAGCCGACAGGGAGATGGCGGCTACACCTTC
once,TRBJ2-2,TRBV30,-,CAWSVGLGTGELFF,TGTGCCTGGAGTGTAGGCTTAGGCACCGGGGAGCTGTTTTTT
-,TRBJ2-3,TRBV6-6,TRBD2,CASRPGLAADTQYF,TGTGCCAGCAGACCCGGACTAGCGGCAGATACGCAGTATTTT
-,TRBJ2-2,TRBV30,-,CAWSGHNTGELFF,TGTGCCTGGAGTGGGCATAACACCGGGGAGCTGTTTTTT
few,TRBJ1-2,TRBV7-2,-,CASTGAGRGYTF,TGTGCCAGCACCGGAGCGGGGAGGGGCTACACCTTC
-,TRBJ1-1,TRBV29-1,-,CSVERRLMNTEAFF,TGCAGCGTTGAACGCCGGTTAATGAACACTGAAGCTTTCTTT
-,TRBJ1-5,TRBV6-5,-,CASGPGLYSNQPQHF,TGTGCCAGCGGCCCAGGGCTTTATAGCAATCAGCCCCAGCATTTT
-,TRBJ2-3,TRBV5-6,TRBD1,CASSLRTGSTDTQYF,TGTGCCAGCAGCCTCCGGACAGGGAGCACAGATACGCAGTATTTT
few,TRBJ2-5,TRBV5-1,-,CASSLGGNLGETQYF,TGCGCCAGCAGCTTGGGAGGGAACCTCGGGGAGACCCAGTACTTC
few,TRBJ1-1,TRBV18,-,CASSPEAQTMNTEAFF,TGTGCCAGCTCACCCGAGGCACAGACAATGAACACTGAAGCTTTCTTT
few,TRBJ2-3,TRBV9,-,CASSLRTDTQYF,TGTGCCAGCAGCCTTCGCACAGATACGCAGTATTTT
-,TRBJ1-2,TRBV5-1,TRBD1,CASSGGTGTYGYTF,TGCGCCAGCAGCGGCGGGACAGGGACCTATGGCTACACCTTC
-,TRBJ1-1,TRBV30,-,CAWAPGPNTEAFF,TGTGCCTGGGCTCCAGGGCCTAACACTGAAGCTTTCTTT
-,TRBJ2-6,TRBV6-5,-,CASSYSGGGANVLTF,TGTGCCAGCAGTTACTCGGGAGGCGGGGCCAACGTCCTGACTTTC
few,TRBJ2-7,TRBV29-1,-,CSVRLSSYEQYF,TGCAGCGTACGACTGAGCTCCTACGAGCAGTACTTC
few,TRBJ2-1,TRBV10-3,-,CAISETKEGLYNEQFF,TGTGCCATCAGTGAGACAAAGGAGGGCCTCTACAATGAGCAGTTCTTC
few,TRBJ2-3,TRBV5-1,TRBD1,CASSLVAPTQGGSSADTQYF,TGCGCCAGCAGCTTGGTTGCCCCAACACAGGGGGGTAGTTCAGCAGATACGCAGTATTTT
-,TRBJ2-7,TRBV27,-,CASSSSLSYEQYF,TGTGCCAGCAGTTCTAGTCTATCCTACGAGCAGTACTTC
-,TRBJ1-1,TRBV30,-,CASQHHLNTEAFF,TGTGCCTCTCAACATCACCTGAACACTGAAGCTTTCTTT
few,TRBJ2-2,TRBV5-1,-,CASSLGEGTGELFF,TGCGCCAGCAGCTTGGGAGAGGGGACCGGGGAGCTGTTTTTT
-,TRBJ1-2,TRBV15,-,CATSAGRRAHGYTF,TGTGCCACCAGCGCCGGGCGCAGGGCTCATGGCTACACCTTC
-,TRBJ2-2,TRBV7-4,-,CASPPLRGYTGELFF,TGTGCCAGTCCTCCACTCAGGGGTTACACCGGGGAGCTGTTTTTT
-,TRBJ1-2,TRBV5-1,-,CASSLQASNYGYTF,TGCGCCAGCAGCTTACAGGCGTCTAACTATGGCTACACCTTC